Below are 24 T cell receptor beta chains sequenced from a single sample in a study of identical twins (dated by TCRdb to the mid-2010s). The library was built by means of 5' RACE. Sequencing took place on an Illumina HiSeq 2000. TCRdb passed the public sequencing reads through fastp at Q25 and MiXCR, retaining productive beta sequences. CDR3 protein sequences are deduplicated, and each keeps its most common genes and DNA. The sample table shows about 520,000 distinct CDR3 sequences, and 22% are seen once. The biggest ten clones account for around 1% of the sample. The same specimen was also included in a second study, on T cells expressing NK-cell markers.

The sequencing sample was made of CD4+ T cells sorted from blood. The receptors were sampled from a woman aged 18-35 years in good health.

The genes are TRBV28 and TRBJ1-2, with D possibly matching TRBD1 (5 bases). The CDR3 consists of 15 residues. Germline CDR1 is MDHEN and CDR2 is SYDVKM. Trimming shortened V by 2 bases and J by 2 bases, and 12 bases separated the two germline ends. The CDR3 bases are TGTGCCAGCAGTTTACGGGAGGGGTTGAACTATGGCTACACCTTC. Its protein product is CASSLREGLNYGYTF.

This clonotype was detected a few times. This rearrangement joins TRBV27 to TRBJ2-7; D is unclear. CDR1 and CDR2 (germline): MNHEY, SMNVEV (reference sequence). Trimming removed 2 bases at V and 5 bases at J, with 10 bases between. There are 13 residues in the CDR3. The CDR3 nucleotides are TGTGCCAGCAGTTTACGTGCCCGGGACGAGCAGTACTTC. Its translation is CASSLRARDEQYF.

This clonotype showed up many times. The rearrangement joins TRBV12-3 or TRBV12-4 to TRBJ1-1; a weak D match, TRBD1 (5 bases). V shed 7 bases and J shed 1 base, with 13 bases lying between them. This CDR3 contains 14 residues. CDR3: CASTQRGRNTEAFF. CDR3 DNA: TGTGCCAGCACCCAACGGGGGAGGAACACTGAAGCTTTCTTT.

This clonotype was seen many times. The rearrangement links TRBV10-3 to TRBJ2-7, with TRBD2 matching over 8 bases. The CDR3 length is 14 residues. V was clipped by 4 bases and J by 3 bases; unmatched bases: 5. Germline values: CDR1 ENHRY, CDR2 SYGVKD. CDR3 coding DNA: TGTGCCATCAGTGCGGGGACTAGATACTACGAGCAGTACTTC. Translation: CAISAGTRYYEQYF.

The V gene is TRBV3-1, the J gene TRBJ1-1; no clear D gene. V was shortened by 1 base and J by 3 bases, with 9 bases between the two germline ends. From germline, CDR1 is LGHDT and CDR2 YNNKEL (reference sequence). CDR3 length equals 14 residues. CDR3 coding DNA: TGTGCCAGCAGCCAAGTACGCAGCCACACTGAAGCTTTCTTT. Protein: CASSQVRSHTEAFF.

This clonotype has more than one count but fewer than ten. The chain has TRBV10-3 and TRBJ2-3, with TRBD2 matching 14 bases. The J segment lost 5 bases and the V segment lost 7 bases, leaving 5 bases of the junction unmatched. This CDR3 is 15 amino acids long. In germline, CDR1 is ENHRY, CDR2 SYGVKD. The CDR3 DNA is TGTGCCATCACCGGACTAGCGGGAGGTGGAGATACGCAGTATTTT. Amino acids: CAITGLAGGGDTQYF.

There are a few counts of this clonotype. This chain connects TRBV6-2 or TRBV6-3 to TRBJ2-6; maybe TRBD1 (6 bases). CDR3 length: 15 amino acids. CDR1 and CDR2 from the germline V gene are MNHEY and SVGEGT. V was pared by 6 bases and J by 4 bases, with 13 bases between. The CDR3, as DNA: TGTGCCAGCAGGCCTACAGGGACCGGGGCCAACGTCCTGACTTTC. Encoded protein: CASRPTGTGANVLTF.

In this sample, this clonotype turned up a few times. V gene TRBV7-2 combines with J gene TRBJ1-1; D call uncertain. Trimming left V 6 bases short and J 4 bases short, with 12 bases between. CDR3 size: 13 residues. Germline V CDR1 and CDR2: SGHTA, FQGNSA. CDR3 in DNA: TGTGCCAGCAGATTTACACGGGCCACTGAAGCTTTCTTT. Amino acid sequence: CASRFTRATEAFF.

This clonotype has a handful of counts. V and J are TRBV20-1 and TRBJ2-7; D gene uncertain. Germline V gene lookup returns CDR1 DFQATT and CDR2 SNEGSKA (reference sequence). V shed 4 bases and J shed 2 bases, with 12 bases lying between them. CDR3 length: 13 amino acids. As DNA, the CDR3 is TGCAGTGCTAATAAGCTACCGACCTACGAGCAGTACTTC. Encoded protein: CSANKLPTYEQYF.

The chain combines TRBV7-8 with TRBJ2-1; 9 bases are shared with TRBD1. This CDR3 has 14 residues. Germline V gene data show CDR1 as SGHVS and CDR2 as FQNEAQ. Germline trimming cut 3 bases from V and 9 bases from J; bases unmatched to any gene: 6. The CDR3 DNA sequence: TGTGCCAGCAGCTTGGACAGGGGATCCTCTGAGCAGTTCTTC. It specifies CASSLDRGSSEQFF.

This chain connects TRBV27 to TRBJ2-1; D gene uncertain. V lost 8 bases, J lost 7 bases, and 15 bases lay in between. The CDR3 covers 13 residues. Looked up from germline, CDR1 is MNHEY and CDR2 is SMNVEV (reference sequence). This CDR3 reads CASRELGLNEQFF. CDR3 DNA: TGTGCCAGCCGCGAGCTCGGTCTAAATGAGCAGTTCTTC.

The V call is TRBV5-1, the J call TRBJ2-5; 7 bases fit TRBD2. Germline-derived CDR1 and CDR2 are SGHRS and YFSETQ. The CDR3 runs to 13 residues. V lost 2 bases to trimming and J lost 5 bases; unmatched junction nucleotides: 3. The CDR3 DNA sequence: TGCGCCAGCAGCTTACTAGCGACGGAGACCCAGTACTTC. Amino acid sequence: CASSLLATETQYF.

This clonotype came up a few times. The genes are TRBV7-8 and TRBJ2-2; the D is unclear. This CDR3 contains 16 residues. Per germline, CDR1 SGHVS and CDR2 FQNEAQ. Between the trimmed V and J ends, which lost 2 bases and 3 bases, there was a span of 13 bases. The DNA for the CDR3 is TGTGCCAGCAGCTTATCGGGCGCCAGCTACACCGGGGAGCTGTTTTTT. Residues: CASSLSGASYTGELFF.

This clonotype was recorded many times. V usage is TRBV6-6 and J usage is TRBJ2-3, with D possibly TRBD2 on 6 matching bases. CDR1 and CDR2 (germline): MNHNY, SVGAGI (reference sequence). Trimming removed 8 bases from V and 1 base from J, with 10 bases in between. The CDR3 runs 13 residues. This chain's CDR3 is CASVPSGTDTQYF. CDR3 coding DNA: TGTGCCAGCGTCCCTAGCGGCACAGATACGCAGTATTTT.

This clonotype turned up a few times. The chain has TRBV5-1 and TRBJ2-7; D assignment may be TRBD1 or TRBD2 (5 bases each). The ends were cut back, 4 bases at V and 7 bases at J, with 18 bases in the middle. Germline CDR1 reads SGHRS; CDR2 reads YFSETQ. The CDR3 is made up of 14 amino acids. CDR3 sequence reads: CASSTGTSIREQYF. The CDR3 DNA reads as TGCGCCAGCAGCACCGGGACCTCCATTAGGGAGCAGTACTTC.

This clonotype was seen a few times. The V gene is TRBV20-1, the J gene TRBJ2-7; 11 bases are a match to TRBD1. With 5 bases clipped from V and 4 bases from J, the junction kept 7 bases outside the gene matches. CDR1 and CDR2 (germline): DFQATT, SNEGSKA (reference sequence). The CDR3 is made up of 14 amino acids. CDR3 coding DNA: TGCAGTGCTTCGGACAGGGGGCTGGGGTACGAGCAGTACTTC. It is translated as CSASDRGLGYEQYF.

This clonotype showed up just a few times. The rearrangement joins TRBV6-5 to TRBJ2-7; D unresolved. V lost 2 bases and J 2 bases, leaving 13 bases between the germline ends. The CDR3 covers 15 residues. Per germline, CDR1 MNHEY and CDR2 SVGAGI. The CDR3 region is CASSYTRPGPYEQYF. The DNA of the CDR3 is TGTGCCAGCAGTTACACCCGGCCGGGCCCCTACGAGCAGTACTTC.

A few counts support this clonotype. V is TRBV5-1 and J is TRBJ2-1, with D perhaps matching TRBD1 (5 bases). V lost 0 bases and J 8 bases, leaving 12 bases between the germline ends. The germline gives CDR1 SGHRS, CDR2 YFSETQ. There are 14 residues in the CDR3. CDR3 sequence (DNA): TGCGCCAGCAGCTTGGTAGGGGCTTTGGATGAGCAGTTCTTC. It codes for CASSLVGALDEQFF.

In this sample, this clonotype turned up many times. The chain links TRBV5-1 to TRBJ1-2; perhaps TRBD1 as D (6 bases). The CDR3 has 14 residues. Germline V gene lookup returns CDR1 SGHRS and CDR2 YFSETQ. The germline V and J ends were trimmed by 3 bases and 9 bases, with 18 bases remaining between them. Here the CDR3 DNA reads TGCGCCAGCAGCTCGGACGGAGGGGGGATGAGCTACACCTTC. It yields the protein CASSSDGGGMSYTF.

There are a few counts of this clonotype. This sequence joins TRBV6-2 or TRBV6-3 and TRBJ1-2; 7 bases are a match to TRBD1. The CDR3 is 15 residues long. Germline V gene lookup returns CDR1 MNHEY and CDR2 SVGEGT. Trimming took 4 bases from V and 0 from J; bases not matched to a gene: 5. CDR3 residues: CASSSWDRANYGYTF. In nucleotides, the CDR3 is TGTGCCAGCAGTTCTTGGGACAGAGCTAACTATGGCTACACCTTC.

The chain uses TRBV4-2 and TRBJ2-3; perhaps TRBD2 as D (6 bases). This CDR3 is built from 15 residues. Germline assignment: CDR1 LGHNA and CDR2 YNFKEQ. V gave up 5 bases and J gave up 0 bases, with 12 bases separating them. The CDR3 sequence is CASSKTGVSTDTQYF. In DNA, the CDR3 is TGTGCCAGCAGCAAAACGGGGGTTAGCACAGATACGCAGTATTTT.

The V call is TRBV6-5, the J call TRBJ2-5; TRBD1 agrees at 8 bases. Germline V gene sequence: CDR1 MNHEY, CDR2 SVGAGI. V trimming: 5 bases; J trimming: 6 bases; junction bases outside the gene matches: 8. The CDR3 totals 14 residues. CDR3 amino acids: CASSHRTGRKTQYF. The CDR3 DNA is TGTGCCAGCAGTCACAGGACAGGGAGAAAGACCCAGTACTTC.

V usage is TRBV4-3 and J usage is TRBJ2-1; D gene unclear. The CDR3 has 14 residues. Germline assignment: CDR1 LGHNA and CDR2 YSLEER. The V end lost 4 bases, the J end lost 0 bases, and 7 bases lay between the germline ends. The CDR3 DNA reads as TGCGCCAGCAGCCCGGCGACCTCCTACAATGAGCAGTTCTTC. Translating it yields CASSPATSYNEQFF.

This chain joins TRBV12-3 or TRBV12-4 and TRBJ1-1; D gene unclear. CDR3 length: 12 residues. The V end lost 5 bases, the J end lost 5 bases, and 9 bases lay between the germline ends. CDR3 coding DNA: TGTGCCAGCAGTGCAGGACGTACTGAAGCTTTCTTT. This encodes CASSAGRTEAFF.